Detailed here is one TCR beta chain. Its antigen remains unknown. These data are taken from a study of T cells in Graves' hyperthyroidism and ophthalmopathy. Study-level results: Using 13 V-J features, a model discriminated ophthalmopathy from stable hyperthyroidism. Most clonotypes expanded in the thyroid (above 0.001) were also present in blood.

It was RNA transcripts that yielded the amplified TCR beta CDR3 regions. During a first-round RT-PCR of the TCR CDR3, the HTBI primer set was used. From the multiplex PCR reads, TCRdb called clonotypes with MiXCR, one entry per CDR3 protein. Seen here are about 770,000 distinct CDR3 sequences, roughly a sixth observed once, and the top ten hold approximately 16%. Sequencing was done on a sample of blood. The sequence derives from a woman in her fifties or sixties with Graves' hyperthyroidism that later progressed to Graves' ophthalmopathy.

CDR3 DNA: TGTGCCAGTAGTACGAGCGCAGGGGTGGCTCAGCCCCAGCATTTT. Translated: CASSTSAGVAQPQHF. The chain has TRBV19 and TRBJ1-5; a possible D gene is TRBD1 (6 bases). Germline V gene lookup returns CDR1 LNHDA and CDR2 SQIVND (reference sequence). The CDR3 has 15 amino acids. Trimming left V 4 bases short and J 6 bases short, with 16 bases between.